One sample yielded the 13 T cell receptor beta chains listed below, sequenced in a study of T cell clonotyping in hematopoietic cell transplantation. Time point: recipient sample about 28 days before transplant, after cytoreduction. The protocol was immunoSEQ multiplex PCR, while the TCRdb copy is restricted to in-frame clones and leaves out a portion. This repertoire shows approximately 46,000 clones, 70% to 90% found once; its top ten account for about 6.1%. Source: peripheral blood mononuclear cells, taken before stem cell transplant. All receptors derive from a man aged 60 to 75 with biphenotypic leukemia. Some clones in this sample may be carry-over from other donors' samples.

The chain uses TRBV7-2 and TRBJ2-1; D is unclear. CDR3 length: 13 amino acids. V gave up 2 bases and J gave up 9 bases, with 11 bases separating them. CDR1 is SGHTA and CDR2 is FQGNSA in the germline V gene. The CDR3 nucleotides are TGTGCCAGCAGCTTAAAGGCGGCCAGTGAGCAGTTCTTC. This gives the protein CASSLKAASEQFF.

In DNA form, the CDR3 reads TGTGCCACCAGCAGAGATAGCGGGCAGGTAGGGGCGGATACGCAGTATTTT. It is translated as CATSRDSGQVGADTQYF. This chain connects TRBV15 to TRBJ2-3; TRBD2 aligns across 7 bases. Trimming removed 0 bases from V and 6 bases from J; junction bases left unmatched: 12. The CDR3 is 17 residues long. Germline CDR1 LNHNV, CDR2 YYDKDF (reference sequence).

In its sample, this clone was seen once. The gene calls are TRBV19 and TRBJ2-1, with D possibly matching TRBD2 (6 bases). Germline V lookup: CDR1 LNHDA, CDR2 SQIVND (reference sequence). This CDR3 is 17 amino acids long. V lost 4 bases and J lost 9, with 25 bases in between. CDR3 DNA sequence: TGTGCCAGTAGTAGGGACTCGGACGGACTCCCAACAGGTGAGCAGTTCTTC. This sequence encodes CASSRDSDGLPTGEQFF. The complete variable domain, with remaining parts taken from reference TRBV19 and TRBJ2-1, reads DGGITQSPKYLFRKEGQNVTLSCEQNLNHDAMYWYRQDPGQGLRLIYYSQIVNDFQKGDIAEGYSVSREKKESFPLTVTSAQKNPTAFYLCASSRDSDGLPTGEQFFGPGTRLTVL.

The J gene is TRBJ1-3, the V gene TRBV18; D uncertain. The CDR3 has 15 amino acids. CDR1 is KGHSH, CDR2 LQKENI, per germline. V was trimmed by 3 bases and J by 1 base, leaving 10 bases between them. CDR3 in amino acids: CASSPPRESGNTIYF. CDR3 coding DNA: TGTGCCAGCTCACCCCCCCGAGAATCTGGAAACACCATATATTTT.

The genes are TRBV30 and TRBJ1-4; D is ambiguous. Deletions cut 1 base from V and 5 bases from J, with 14 bases between. Germline CDR1 and CDR2: GTSNPN and SVGIG (reference sequence). The CDR3 sequence is 15 residues long. CDR3 residues: CAWSDLSGVNEKLFF. The CDR3 DNA reads as TGTGCCTGGAGTGACCTCAGTGGGGTCAATGAAAAACTGTTTTTT. The variable domain in full, completed from reference TRBV30 and TRBJ1-4, reads SQTIHQWPATLVQPVGSPLSLECTVEGTSNPNLYWYRQAAGRGLQLLFYSVGIGQISSEVPQNLSASRPQDRQFILSSKKLLLSDSGFYLCAWSDLSGVNEKLFFGSGTQLSVL.

The CDR3 reads CASRTLASGDYEQYF. In DNA form, the CDR3 reads TGTGCCAGCAGGACTTTAGCGAGCGGAGACTACGAGCAGTACTTC. The V gene is TRBV27, the J gene TRBJ2-7, with D maybe TRBD2 (5 bases). Germline CDR1 MNHEY, CDR2 SMNVEV (reference sequence). This CDR3 is built from 15 residues. Trimming removed 6 bases at V and 3 bases at J, with 18 bases between.

The chain is built from TRBV10-3 and TRBJ2-3; tentatively, D is TRBD1 (5 bases). CDR1 is ENHRY, CDR2 SYGVKD, per germline. V lost 4 bases, J lost 0 bases, and 14 bases lay in between. The CDR3 sequence is 16 residues long. The CDR3 loop reads CAISVVIDSSTDTQYF. DNA of the CDR3: TGTGCCATCAGTGTAGTGATTGACAGTAGCACAGATACGCAGTATTTT.

This clone was observed once. The CDR3, as DNA: TGTGCCTGGAGTAGCCAGGGCACTGAAGCTTTCTTT. This gives the protein CAWSSQGTEAFF. The genes are TRBV30 and TRBJ1-1; TRBD1 might be the D (5 bases). The CDR3 has 12 amino acids. V lost 2 bases to trimming and J lost 4 bases, with 8 bases between them. Germline V gives CDR1 GTSNPN, CDR2 SVGIG (reference sequence).

The chain combines TRBV5-1 with TRBJ2-3, with D uncertain. The germline gives CDR1 SGHRS, CDR2 YFSETQ. The CDR3 spans 16 residues. The ends were cut back, 4 bases at V and 4 bases at J, with 19 bases in the middle. The CDR3 nucleotides read TGCGCCAGCAGCGGCTCCGCCGCGCCGTTGGCAGATACGCAGTATTTT. Its translation: CASSGSAAPLADTQYF.

The rearrangement links TRBV29-1 to TRBJ2-1; D unclear. Between the trimmed V and J ends, which lost 6 bases and 8 bases, there was a span of 8 bases. From germline, CDR1 is SQVTM and CDR2 ANQGSEA. CDR3 length equals 10 residues. The CDR3 spells CSVAGYEQFF. For the CDR3, the DNA is TGCAGCGTGGCCGGCTATGAGCAGTTCTTC.

The chain carries TRBV19 and TRBJ1-4; D might be TRBD1 (5 bases). V shed 7 bases and J shed 4 bases, with 13 bases lying between them. CDR1 is LNHDA and CDR2 is SQIVND in the germline V gene (reference sequence). The CDR3 runs 14 residues. CDR3 sequence: CASTATAINEKLFF. As DNA, the CDR3 is TGTGCCAGTACCGCGACAGCGATTAATGAAAAACTGTTTTTT.

The chain joins TRBV5-4 to TRBJ1-1, with D maybe TRBD1 (5 bases). The CDR3 loop spans 13 amino acids. CDR1 is SGHNT, CDR2 YYREEE, per germline (reference sequence). V lost 7 bases, J lost 0 bases, and 10 bases lay in between. The DNA of the CDR3 is TGTGCCAGCCGCAGGGATCTGAACACTGAAGCTTTCTTT. Its translation: CASRRDLNTEAFF.

V is TRBV7-8 and J is TRBJ2-7, with a tentative D call TRBD1 (6 bases). This CDR3 has 17 amino acids. In germline, CDR1 is SGHVS, CDR2 FQNEAQ. The ends were cut back, 2 bases at V and 1 base at J, with 18 bases in the middle. The CDR3 loop is CASSLPHPGTFSYEQYF. CDR3 nucleotide sequence: TGTGCCAGCAGCTTACCACATCCCGGGACATTTTCCTACGAGCAGTACTTC.